This TCR beta chain is from a study of blood T cell repertoires in COVID-19. Study as a whole: The samples span acute and convalescent COVID-19 from the United States, Italy and Spain. From T cells, B-cell-depleted T cells, or PBMCs came the material, which was cDNA or gDNA.

Produced via immunoSEQ multiplex PCR; TCRdb's table is partial and in-frame only. In the table there are fewer than 450,000 clones, 88% of which are singletons. Germline loops: CDR1 SGHRS, CDR2 YFSETQ. With 0 bases removed from V and 3 bases from J, the gap between germline ends came to 11 bases. The CDR3 is 15 residues long. Comment on this clone: The sample contains more than one DNA sequence encoding this CDR3.

This receptor was taken from a woman aged 40 to 50 with acute COVID-19. The chain recombines TRBV5-1 with TRBJ2-3; D may be TRBD1 (7 bases). Material: PBMCs or T cells enriched from blood (not recorded which). CDR3 region: CASSLVAGGTDTQYF. Written as DNA, the CDR3 is TGCGCCAGCAGCTTGGTCGCAGGGGGGACAGATACGCAGTATTTT.